The sequence of this TCR beta chain was determined in a study of tumor-infiltrating lymphocytes in primary liver carcinoma. About the study: Patients underwent surgical resection for primary liver carcinoma. Study-wide results and caveats: In tumor-adjacent and tumor-blood pairs, overlap was lower than in tumor region pairs. A significantly higher top-250-clone fraction was recorded for tumors than for blood (p = 0.039).

CDR3 length equals 15 residues. Germline V CDR1 and CDR2: MNHNS, SASEGT. Germline DNA was also extracted, and blood RNA derived from unsorted whole blood. cDNA specific to TCR beta was made from 500 ng of total RNA, with a constant-region primer employed for priming. Libraries covering TCR beta were generated through three nested multiplex PCR rounds (using a slightly modified ARM-PCR). TRBV1-TRBV30 forward primers paired with a C-beta reverse primer drove the first two PCR rounds, about 10 cycles each. TCRdb ran MiXCR on the multiplex PCR reads and lists one entry per CDR3 protein. The sample lists almost 200,000 distinct CDR3 sequences; around three fifths were seen once. The sample holds one count of this clonotype. As yet, its antigen is unknown. With a much larger clone just one base away, this may be a read error.

The TCR sequence derives from a woman aged 55-75 years with primary liver carcinoma and hepatitis B virus infection. Sequenced input: peripheral blood. The V gene is TRBV6-1, the J gene TRBJ1-4, with a weak D call TRBD1 (5 bases). CDR3 loop: CASRNPGLENEKLSF. CDR3 in DNA: TGTGCCAGCAGGAACCCGGGACTAGAAAACGAAAAACTGTCTTTT.